The rows below give T cell receptor beta chains drawn from one sample of a study of tumor T cells in aggressive B-cell lymphoma. Libraries were prepared by immunoSEQ multiplex PCR; TCRdb keeps only in-frame clonotypes and omits some of them. The table records around 4,500 clones, more than 75% of them present only once. Sequenced material: tumor tissue. These receptors were obtained from an adult with diffuse large B cell lymphoma. The CDR3 runs from the conserved cysteine through the conserved F or W. A D gene is named only where the DNA matches it firmly. Not every row has a clone size; where given, it reads once, few, many or a size class.

V gene,clone size,D gene,CDR3 protein
TRBV5-1,NA,TRBD1,CASSLDRGAYEQYF
TRBV6-1,NA,NA,CASRETPLERGLHSTDTQYF
TRBV9,NA,NA,CASSLGGSAIPYEQYF
TRBV5-4,NA,NA,CASSLGLAGGGELFF
TRBV6-1,NA,TRBD1,CASIRQGNLGEQYF
TRBV5-6,NA,TRBD1,CASSPGQLNEKLFF
TRBV19,NA,NA,CASSIGYGTGELFF
TRBV5-6,NA,TRBD1,CASSWGTGYEKLFF
TRBV27,once,NA,CASSLGGFTEAFF
TRBV18,NA,TRBD2,CASSPLGTTYEQYF
TRBV4-2,once,NA,CASSQDIQRAEETQYF
TRBV6-1,few,NA,CASSPGDFNQPQHF
TRBV2,NA,TRBD2,CASKWLAGLYEQYF
TRBV9,NA,NA,CASSPPGYYGYTF
TRBV25-1,NA,NA,CASSGRDIFYSPLHF
TRBV11-1,NA,TRBD2,CASSLGFPGEGETQYF
TRBV11-3,NA,NA,CASSGRDSYNEQFF
TRBV29-1,NA,TRBD2,CSVEDRSGGPTGELFF
TRBV2,once,NA,CASSLQGYGTDTQYF
TRBV6-5,once,NA,CAGGSGSEAFF
TRBV9,once,NA,CASSVAGTAPAGGYTF
TRBV4-2,NA,NA,CASSQWRGYNEQFF
TRBV7-8,NA,NA,CASSLDGTRGNQPQHF
TRBV7-3,NA,NA,CASSPSRGRDAEAFF
TRBV30,few,TRBD1,CAWSLGGQNQPQHF
TRBV4-2,NA,NA,CASTKGGGGTGLPNTEAFF
TRBV4-1,NA,NA,CASRLTIRSQPQHF
TRBV7-2,NA,NA,CASSLGPGNQPQHF
TRBV14,NA,NA,CASSQDGGTGTQYF
TRBV9,NA,TRBD2,CASSVGGLVGEQYF
TRBV19,NA,TRBD2,CASSIMTSGGGFNEQFF
TRBV7-9,NA,TRBD2,CASSLVGGTIPNTGELFF
TRBV27,NA,NA,CASSSFGQEQFF
TRBV18,NA,NA,CASSPVSGVGEKLFF
TRBV29-1,NA,NA,CSVTTLAGQPQHF
TRBV19,once,NA,CASSIMGFGAGYTF
TRBV5-5,NA,NA,CASSSPERSSYGYTF
TRBV4-2,NA,NA,CASSPDLYEQYF
TRBV7-8,once,NA,CASSALRVSANPDTQYF
TRBV19,NA,NA,CASSWGRPNTEAFF
TRBV4-1,NA,NA,CASSQGVTEAFF